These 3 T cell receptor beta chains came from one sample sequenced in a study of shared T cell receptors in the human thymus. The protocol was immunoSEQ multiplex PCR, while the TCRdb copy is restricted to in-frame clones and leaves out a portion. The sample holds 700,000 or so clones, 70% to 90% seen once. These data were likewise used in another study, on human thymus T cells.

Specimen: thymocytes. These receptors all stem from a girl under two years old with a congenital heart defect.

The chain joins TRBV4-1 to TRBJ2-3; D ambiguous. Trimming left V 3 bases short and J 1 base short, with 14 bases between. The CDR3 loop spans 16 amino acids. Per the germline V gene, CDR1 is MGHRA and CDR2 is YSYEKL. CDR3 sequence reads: CASSHATPGGTDTQYF. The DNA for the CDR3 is TGCGCCAGCAGCCACGCCACCCCGGGTGGCACAGATACGCAGTATTTT.

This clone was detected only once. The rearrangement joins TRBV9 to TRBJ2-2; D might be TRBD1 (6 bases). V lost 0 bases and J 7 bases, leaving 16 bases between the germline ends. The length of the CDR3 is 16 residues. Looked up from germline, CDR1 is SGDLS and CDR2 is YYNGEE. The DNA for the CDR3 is TGTGCCAGCAGCGTAGAAAGACCGTGGACAGACGGGGAGCTGTTTTTT. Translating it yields CASSVERPWTDGELFF.

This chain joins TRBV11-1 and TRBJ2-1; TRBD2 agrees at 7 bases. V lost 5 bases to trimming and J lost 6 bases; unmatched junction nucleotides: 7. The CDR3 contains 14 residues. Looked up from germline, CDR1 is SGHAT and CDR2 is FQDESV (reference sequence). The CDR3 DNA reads TGTGCCAGCAGCCCCCGGGGAGGGAGCAATGAGCAGTTCTTC. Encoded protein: CASSPRGGSNEQFF. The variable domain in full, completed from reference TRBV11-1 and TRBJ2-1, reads EAEVAQSPRYKITEKSQAVAFWCDPISGHATLYWYRQILGQGPELLVQFQDESVVDDSQLPKDRFSAERLKGVDSTLKIQPAELGDSAMYLCASSPRGGSNEQFFGPGTRLTVL.